This T cell receptor beta chain came from a study of tumor-infiltrating lymphocytes in primary liver carcinoma. Across the whole study: The five patients, who were men and women, ranged in age from 30 to 69 years.

The blood RNA (from unsorted whole blood) was obtained, and germline DNA was also extracted. This clonotype was counted a few times. Its specificity is not known. The junction and the germline gene differ at one end; a read error may be behind it. Study-level findings and limits: Less overlap was seen in tumor-adjacent and tumor-blood pairs than in tumor region pairs. No comparison of CD4+ and CD8+ repertoires was made, since the samples were bulk unsorted.

This CDR3 comprises 14 residues. A primer in the constant region served to generate TCR beta cDNA from approximately 460 ng of total RNA. Each TCR beta library was derived from three nested multiplex PCR rounds that employed slightly modified ARM-PCR. The first two PCR rounds, approximately 10 cycles each, used TRBV1-TRBV30 forward primers and a C-beta reverse primer. TCRdb called the multiplex PCR reads again in MiXCR, with one record for every CDR3 protein. The repertoire holds approximately 320,000 distinct CDR3 sequences, with roughly three fifths as singletons. This sequence was found in a woman in her twenties or thirties with primary liver carcinoma and hepatitis B virus infection. The V call is TRBV12-3 or TRBV12-4, the J call TRBJ2-4; D is unclear. Sequencing was performed on peripheral blood. The CDR3 reads CVSSSAGAKNIQYF. In nucleotides, the CDR3 is TGTGTCAGCAGTTCCGCCGGGGCCAAAAACATTCAGTACTTC.